The entry below describes one T cell receptor beta chain. The target of this receptor is not known. No base-level quality is on record; no much larger clone is a single base apart. The immunoSEQ Assay, which uses bias-controlled multiplex PCR amplification of genomic DNA, was used to profile TCRbeta CDR3 regions. Regarding the original processing steps: To quantify the absolute abundance of each unique TCRbeta CDR3 region, the sequences were collapsed and filtered. Differential abundance was tested with two models: a binomial (Fisher-equivalent) model and a beta-binomial model that adds time-dependent variance fitted from healthy donors. Any clone with fewer than 5 combined templates was excluded, and a clone was called differentially abundant if its Benjamini-Hochberg FDR was below 0.01. In the beta-binomial model, variance was expressed as a function of the total template count across the two samples, in the form v = (b*log(k)+a)^2. TCRdb obtained this table from immuneACCESS and retained in-frame rearrangements with V and J assigned. These tables miss some clones; where compared with another copy, unresolved V genes account for less than half of the shortfall, and the remainder is unexplained. V and J calls and clone size are copied from that table; D and trimming were computed from the DNA. The sample records about 100,000 clones, about 90% of which are singletons. The ten largest clones capture 5.5% to 6.5% of the sample.

This record belongs to a study of identifying expanded T cells in peripheral blood (dated 2019 in TCRdb). For the wider study: Technical replicates were generated by sequencing separate aliquots of the same genomic DNA pool, with four replicates compared pairwise.

Cut back by 6 bases and 4 bases, the V and J ends lie 17 bases apart. Spanning cysteine to phenylalanine, the CDR3 consists of 15 amino acids. Of the read, only the CDR3 DNA is kept; its 45 bases are in frame from base 1. CDR1 SGHKS and CDR2 YYEKEE are derived from the germline V gene (reference sequence). No immune events such as infections were documented for the healthy donors during the collection period. Time-dependent variance in a beta-binomial model of T-cell clone differential abundance was calibrated using healthy-donor blood repertoires as a training cohort. The training cohort included around 10 healthy donors, of whom 3 were female and 7 were male. The donors were between roughly 25 and 65 years old, with an average age of approximately 46 years. Obtained from a commercial supplier, whole blood was collected from each healthy donor at three time points set about 2 weeks apart. For immunosequencing, genomic DNA was extracted from whole blood that had not been sorted.

What the authors observed across the whole study: Approximately 1.2 differentially abundant clones were flagged by the binomial model between technical replicates, whereas about 16 and 19 were flagged over roughly two weeks and four weeks, respectively. Across all healthy-donor time intervals, the beta-binomial model significantly lowered both the number of clones called differentially abundant and the false-positive rate. In all healthy donors, the variance in clone template counts between samples taken approximately 15 days apart rose significantly as total template count increased. The authors expected that over much longer intervals, such as months to years, biological variance in healthy repertoires might increase even further.

Sequencing was performed on blood. The sequence derives from a person aged 18-70 years in good health. The chain couples TRBV5-5 to TRBJ1-5; the D gene is perhaps TRBD1, on 6 matching bases. In nucleotides, the sequence is TGTGCCAGCACCTGGGACATCTCCGGGAATCAGCCCCAGCATTTT. This encodes CASTWDISGNQPQHF.